This TCR beta chain was captured in a study of T cell repertoires in cytomegalovirus infection. The overall study: Signatures in public TCR beta sequences pointed to both CMV infection and matching HLA type. The study, taken as a whole, reports: Dominating the ex vivo response were TCR beta clonotypes that were CMV-specific and HLA-C-restricted. Based on cumulative public TCR beta family frequency, carriers of CMV plus the relevant HLA were identified.

This clonotype has ten or more counts. Its antigen is not identified. TCRdb processed the reads anew with MiXCR; each CDR3 protein has one entry. This table holds around 260,000 distinct CDR3 sequences, around 25% found once. Germline V lookup: CDR1 SGHTA, CDR2 FQGTGA. The CDR3 is 13 amino acids. Between the trimmed V and J ends, which lost 2 bases and 9 bases, there was a span of 11 bases. The sequenced sample was PBMCs. This TCR was recovered from a human donor in good health (CMV status not recorded). Some clones in this sample may be carry-over from other donors' samples. V usage is TRBV7-3 and J usage is TRBJ2-1, with a tentative D call TRBD2 (6 bases). The CDR3 DNA is TGTGCCAGCAGCTTAGACCGGGACTCTGAGCAGTTCTTC. Translated: CASSLDRDSEQFF.